This TCR beta chain derives from a study of control samples from healthy donors and cancer patients. From germline, CDR1 is SGHVS and CDR2 FQNEAQ. This CDR3 region has 15 residues. Losses at the gene ends were 5 bases for V and 4 bases for J; bases not matched to a gene: 8. The table came from immunoSEQ multiplex PCR; TCRdb's copy has only in-frame clones and leaves some out. The sample contains about 85,000 clones, less than 95% of which appear only once. The genes are TRBV7-8 and TRBJ1-1; 9 bases are shared with TRBD1. This TCR was sampled from a woman in her late teens or twenties in good health. The sample consisted of blood. CDR3 DNA sequence: TGTGCCAGCAGCCTTCCCTTGGACAGGGGCACTGAAGCTTTCTTT. Amino acids: CASSLPLDRGTEAFF.